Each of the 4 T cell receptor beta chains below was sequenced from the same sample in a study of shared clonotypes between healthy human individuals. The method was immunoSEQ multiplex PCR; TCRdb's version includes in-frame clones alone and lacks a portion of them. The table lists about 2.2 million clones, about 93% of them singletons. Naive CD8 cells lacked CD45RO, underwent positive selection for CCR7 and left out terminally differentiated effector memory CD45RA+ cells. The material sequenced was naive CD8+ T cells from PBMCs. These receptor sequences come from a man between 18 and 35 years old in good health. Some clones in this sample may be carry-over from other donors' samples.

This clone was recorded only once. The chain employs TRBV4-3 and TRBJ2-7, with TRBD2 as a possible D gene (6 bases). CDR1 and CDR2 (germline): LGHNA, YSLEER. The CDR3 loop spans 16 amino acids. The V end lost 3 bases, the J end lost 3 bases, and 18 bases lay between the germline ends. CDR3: CASSHGVAGPYYEQYF. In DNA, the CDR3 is TGCGCCAGCAGCCACGGGGTCGCGGGACCTTACTACGAGCAGTACTTC.

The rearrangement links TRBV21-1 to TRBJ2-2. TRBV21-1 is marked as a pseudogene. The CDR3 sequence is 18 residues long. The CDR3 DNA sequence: TGTGCCATACCTTGTAAGGGGAGTAGGACATTGTACACCGGGGAGCTGTTTTTT. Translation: CAIPCKGSRTLYTGELFF.

CDR3 region: CASSSPRGTQYF. The CDR3 nucleotides read TGTGCCAGCAGTTCCCCCCGTGGGACCCAGTACTTC. The chain recombines TRBV27 with TRBJ2-5, with D hard to call. In germline, CDR1 is MNHEY, CDR2 SMNVEV (reference sequence). V lost 4 bases to trimming and J lost 7 bases, with 10 bases between them. The CDR3 contains 12 residues.

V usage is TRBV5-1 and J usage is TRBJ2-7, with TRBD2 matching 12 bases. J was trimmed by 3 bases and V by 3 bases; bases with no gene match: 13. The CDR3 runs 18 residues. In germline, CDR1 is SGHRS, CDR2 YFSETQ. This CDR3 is CASSSDPLAGGNLYEQYF. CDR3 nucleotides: TGCGCCAGCAGCTCCGACCCGCTAGCGGGAGGGAATCTCTACGAGCAGTACTTC.